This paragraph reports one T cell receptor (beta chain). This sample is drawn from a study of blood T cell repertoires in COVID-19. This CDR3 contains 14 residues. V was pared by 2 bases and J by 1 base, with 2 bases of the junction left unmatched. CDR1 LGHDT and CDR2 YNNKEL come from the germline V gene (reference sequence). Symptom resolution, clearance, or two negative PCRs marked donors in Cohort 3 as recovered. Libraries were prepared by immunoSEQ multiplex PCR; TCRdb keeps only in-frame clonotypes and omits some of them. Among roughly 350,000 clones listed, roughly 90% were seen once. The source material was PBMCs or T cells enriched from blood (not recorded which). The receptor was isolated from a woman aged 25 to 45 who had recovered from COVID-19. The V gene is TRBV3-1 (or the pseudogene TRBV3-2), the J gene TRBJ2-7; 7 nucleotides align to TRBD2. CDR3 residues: CASSQFGGSYEQYF. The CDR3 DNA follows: TGTGCCAGCAGCCAATTCGGGGGGTCCTACGAGCAGTACTTC.